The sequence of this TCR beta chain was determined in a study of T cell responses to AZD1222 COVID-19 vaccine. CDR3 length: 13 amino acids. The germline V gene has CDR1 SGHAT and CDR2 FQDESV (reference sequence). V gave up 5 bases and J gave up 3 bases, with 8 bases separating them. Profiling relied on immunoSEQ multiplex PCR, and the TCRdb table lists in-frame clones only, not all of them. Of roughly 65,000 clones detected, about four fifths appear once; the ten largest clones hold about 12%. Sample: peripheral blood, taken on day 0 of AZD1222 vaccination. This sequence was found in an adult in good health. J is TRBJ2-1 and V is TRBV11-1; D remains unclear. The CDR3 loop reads CASSPSSYNEQFF. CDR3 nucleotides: TGTGCCAGCAGCCCCTCAAGCTACAATGAGCAGTTCTTC.